Listed here are 29 T cell receptor beta chains from one sample, sequenced in a study of blood T cell repertoires in COVID-19. This table comes from immunoSEQ multiplex PCR, and its TCRdb copy is limited to in-frame clones, with some not included. The table shows about 81,000 clones, with around 89% occurring only once. Material for sequencing was PBMCs or T cells enriched from blood (not recorded which). These receptors came from a woman between 45 and 65 years old with acute COVID-19.

J is TRBJ1-1 and V is TRBV19; 12 bases are shared with TRBD1. Germline V gene lookup returns CDR1 LNHDA and CDR2 SQIVND (reference sequence). The V and J ends lost 4 bases and 11 bases, in that order; junction bases with no gene match: 14. The CDR3 covers 16 residues. CDR3 region: CASSTSPGQGALEAFF. CDR3 sequence (DNA): TGTGCCAGTAGTACATCACCGGGACAGGGGGCTTTGGAGGCTTTCTTT.

The chain carries TRBV7-8 and TRBJ2-7, with TRBD2 identical over 10 bases. Germline trimming cut 0 bases from V and 4 bases from J; bases unmatched to any gene: 3. The germline gives CDR1 SGHVS, CDR2 FQNEAQ. This CDR3 contains 15 residues. CDR3 in amino acids: CASSLAAGGNYEQYF. CDR3 coding DNA: TGTGCCAGCAGCTTAGCAGCGGGAGGGAATTACGAGCAGTACTTC.

For this clone: This same CDR3 is encoded by further DNA sequences in the sample. V gene TRBV7-9 combines with J gene TRBJ1-1; D is ambiguous. Trimming removed 3 bases at V and 7 bases at J, with 6 bases between. The V gene's germline CDR1 is SEHNR and CDR2 FQNEAQ (reference sequence). There are 11 residues in the CDR3. The CDR3 here is CASSFEVEAFF. Here the CDR3 DNA reads TGTGCCAGCAGCTTCGAGGTTGAAGCTTTCTTT.

V gene TRBV10-3 combines with J gene TRBJ2-2; a weak D match, TRBD1 (6 bases). The V end was cut by 8 bases, the J end by 5 bases, with 15 bases between. CDR3 length: 14 amino acids. Germline V gene lookup returns CDR1 ENHRY and CDR2 SYGVKD. CDR3 nucleotides: TGTGCCATCCCGGACAGTCTAGGTACCGGGGAGCTGTTTTTT. This sequence encodes CAIPDSLGTGELFF.

The chain combines TRBV5-4 with TRBJ2-7; TRBD2 matches 9 bases. CDR1 SGHNT and CDR2 YYREEE come from the germline V gene (reference sequence). This CDR3 comprises 13 residues. V was clipped by 4 bases and J by 6 bases; unmatched bases: 5. CDR3 in DNA: TGTGCCAGCAGCCCCGGGACTAGCCTCGAGCAGTACTTC. It encodes CASSPGTSLEQYF. Looking up the rest from reference TRBV5-4 and TRBJ2-7 gives the full variable domain: ETGVTQSPTHLIKTRGQQVTLRCSSQSGHNTVSWYQQALGQGPQFIFQYYREEENGRGNFPPRFSGLQFPNYSSELNVNALELDDSALYLCASSPGTSLEQYFGPGTRLTVT.

The chain uses TRBV2 and TRBJ1-5, with TRBD1 identical over 7 bases. V shed 7 bases, J shed 3 bases, and the junction held 3 bases outside the gene matches. The CDR3 runs to 13 residues. Germline lookup yields CDR1 SNHLY and CDR2 FYNNEI. The CDR3, as DNA: TGTGCCAGCAACGGACAGGTCAATCAGCCCCAGCATTTT. It yields the protein CASNGQVNQPQHF.

The chain joins TRBV28 to TRBJ1-2; 7 bases align to TRBD1. Per germline, CDR1 MDHEN and CDR2 SYDVKM. The V segment lost 3 bases and the J segment 4 bases; nucleotides outside the gene matches: 2. This CDR3 comprises 13 residues. The DNA of the CDR3 is TGTGCCAGCAGTTTGGGGACAGCCTATGGCTACACCTTC. Its protein product is CASSLGTAYGYTF.

This CDR3 reads CASSSTTEGGNQPQHF. The CDR3 region has the DNA TGTGCCAGCAGCTCCACGACCGAGGGGGGCAATCAGCCCCAGCATTTT. The gene calls are TRBV7-9 and TRBJ1-5; D may be TRBD1 (6 bases). Germline CDR1 is SEHNR and CDR2 is FQNEAQ (reference sequence). The V end lost 4 bases, the J end lost 2 bases, and 15 bases lay between the germline ends. This CDR3 spans 16 amino acids.

This rearrangement joins TRBV11-3 to TRBJ2-7; the match to TRBD2 covers 7 bases. This CDR3 has 15 amino acids. Losses at the gene ends were 6 bases for V and 0 bases for J; bases not matched to a gene: 8. Germline CDR1 reads SGHNT; CDR2 reads YENEEA. CDR3 sequence reads: CASRQSGVSSYEQYF. CDR3 sequence (DNA): TGTGCCAGCAGACAAAGCGGGGTCAGCTCCTACGAGCAGTACTTC.

The chain joins TRBV29-1 to TRBJ1-4, with 9 positions matching TRBD1. CDR3 size: 14 residues. Germline CDR1 SQVTM, CDR2 ANQGSEA. J gave up 5 bases and V 5 bases, and 6 bases lay outside the gene matches. The CDR3 region is CSVKQGASNEKLFF. The CDR3 DNA reads as TGCAGCGTTAAACAGGGGGCGAGCAATGAAAAACTGTTTTTT. The whole variable domain, remainder taken from reference TRBV29-1 and TRBJ1-4, is SAVISQKPSRDICQRGTSLTIQCQVDSQVTMMFWYRQQPGQSLTLIATANQGSEATYESGFVIDKFPISRPNLTFSTLTVSNMSPEDSSIYLCSVKQGASNEKLFFGSGTQLSVL.

This chain links TRBV5-4 with TRBJ2-1; D is unresolved. The V and J ends lost 4 bases and 7 bases respectively, with 6 bases between them. Germline V gives CDR1 SGHNT, CDR2 YYREEE (reference sequence). The CDR3 has 11 amino acids. CDR3 protein: CASSLTNEQFF. CDR3 DNA: TGTGCCAGCAGCCTAACGAATGAGCAGTTCTTC.

The CDR3: CASSQGLATDTQYF. DNA for the CDR3: TGTGCCAGCTCACAGGGACTAGCGACAGATACGCAGTATTTT. The chain carries TRBV18 and TRBJ2-3, with 10 bases that match TRBD2. After removal of 4 bases from V and 3 bases from J, the junction contained 1 base not matched to a gene. The CDR3 totals 14 residues. CDR1 is KGHSH, CDR2 LQKENI, per germline. The full variable domain, with the rest looked up from reference TRBV18 and TRBJ2-3, is NAGVMQNPRHLVRRRGQEARLRCSPMKGHSHVYWYRQLPEEGLKFMVYLQKENIIDESGMPKERFSAEFPKEGPSILRIQQVVRGDSAAYFCASSQGLATDTQYFGPGTRLTVL.

J is TRBJ2-7 and V is TRBV27, with TRBD1 as a possible D gene (5 bases). This CDR3 region has 12 residues. Germline-derived CDR1 and CDR2 are MNHEY and SMNVEV (reference sequence). Between the trimmed V and J ends, which lost 4 bases and 3 bases, there was a span of 7 bases. CDR3 DNA sequence: TGTGCCAGCAGTTCCGGACACTACGAGCAGTACTTC. Translating gives CASSSGHYEQYF.

The chain joins TRBV25-1 to TRBJ2-5; D is unresolved. Germline CDR1 reads MGHDK; CDR2 reads SYGVNS. V lost 8 bases, J lost 1 base, and 11 bases lay in between. The CDR3 is 13 residues long. The CDR3 loop is CASAEAAQETQYF. The CDR3 coding sequence is TGTGCCAGCGCCGAGGCGGCCCAAGAGACCCAGTACTTC. Using reference TRBV25-1 and TRBJ2-5 for the parts outside the CDR3, the full variable domain is EADIYQTPRYLVIGTGKKITLECSQTMGHDKMYWYQQDPGMELHLIHYSYGVNSTEKGDLSSESTVSRIRTEHFPLTLESARPSHTSQYLCASAEAAQETQYFGPGTRLLVL.

The chain carries TRBV7-8 and TRBJ1-1; 7 bases map to TRBD1. CDR3 length: 15 amino acids. Germline assignment: CDR1 SGHVS and CDR2 FQNEAQ. V shed 1 base and J 1 base; nucleotides not matched to a gene: 3. CDR3 residues: CASSLVGTANTEAFF. CDR3 nucleotides: TGTGCCAGCAGCTTAGTGGGGACAGCGAACACTGAAGCTTTCTTT.

The V and J genes are TRBV3-1 (or the pseudogene TRBV3-2) and TRBJ2-2, with a tentative D call TRBD2 (5 bases). Germline V CDR1 and CDR2: LGHDT, YNNKEL (reference sequence). The CDR3 loop spans 16 amino acids. The V gene lost 1 base and the J gene lost 4 bases, with 13 bases spanning the gap. The CDR3 here is CASSQGYGVSTGELFF. The CDR3 DNA sequence: TGTGCCAGCAGCCAAGGGTACGGGGTTAGCACCGGGGAGCTGTTTTTT.

V is TRBV6-5 and J is TRBJ2-1, with 9 bases fitting TRBD2. Trimming removed 10 bases from V and 9 bases from J; junction bases left unmatched: 16. The CDR3 extends over 15 amino acids. Germline V gene sequence: CDR1 MNHEY, CDR2 SVGAGI. The CDR3 is CAIKNFGTSSPEQFF. Here the CDR3 DNA reads TGTGCCATCAAAAATTTTGGGACTAGCTCCCCTGAGCAGTTCTTC.

The rearrangement links TRBV7-8 to TRBJ1-5; D is uncertain. The V gene lost 1 base and the J gene lost 0 bases, with 10 bases spanning the gap. CDR1 and CDR2 from the germline V gene are SGHVS and FQNEAQ. This CDR3 region has 16 residues. In nucleotides, the CDR3 is TGTGCCAGCAGCTTAGAACACATCAATAGCAATCAGCCCCAGCATTTT. This translates into CASSLEHINSNQPQHF.

The chain links TRBV18 to TRBJ1-2; D is perhaps TRBD1 (5 bases). V was cut by 1 base and J by 8 bases, with 14 bases left in between. Germline V CDR1 and CDR2: KGHSH, LQKENI. The CDR3 spans 14 residues. CDR3 nucleotides: TGTGCCAGCTCACCACGCCGGGGCGGGGAAGGCTACACCTTC. This encodes CASSPRRGGEGYTF.

The rearrangement joins TRBV19 to TRBJ1-6, with D possibly being TRBD1 (6 bases). With 2 bases removed from V and 2 bases from J, the gap between germline ends came to 7 bases. Germline V gene lookup returns CDR1 LNHDA and CDR2 SQIVND (reference sequence). The CDR3 is 15 amino acids. The DNA of the CDR3 is TGTGCCAGTAGTATACGGACAGCCTATAATTCACCCCTCCACTTT. Amino acid sequence: CASSIRTAYNSPLHF.

The chain carries TRBV2 and TRBJ1-6; 8 nucleotides match TRBD1. This CDR3 comprises 14 residues. Germline V CDR1 and CDR2: SNHLY, FYNNEI. Trimming cost V 9 bases and J 9 bases; bases outside gene matches: 10. CDR3 DNA sequence: TGTGCCAGGGTCCTGACAGGGGAGAGTTCACCCCTCCACTTT. Translation: CARVLTGESSPLHF.

The CDR3 DNA is TGTGCCAGCAGCCAAGTCCCCCAGGGAAGCTACGAGCAGTACTTC. It translates to CASSQVPQGSYEQYF. The chain links TRBV3-1 (or the pseudogene TRBV3-2) to TRBJ2-7, with D maybe TRBD1 (5 bases). Trimming took off 1 base at V and 3 bases at J, with 13 bases between the two ends. The CDR3 is made up of 15 amino acids. CDR1 and CDR2 from the germline V gene are LGHDT and YNNKEL (reference sequence).

The chain employs TRBV27 and TRBJ2-1; 10 bases line up with TRBD2. Losses at the gene ends were 1 base for V and 6 bases for J; bases not matched to a gene: 3. The CDR3 contains 15 residues. CDR1 is MNHEY and CDR2 is SMNVEV in the germline V gene (reference sequence). The CDR3 DNA follows: TGTGCCAGCAGTTTATTAGCGGGAGGTCCCAATGAGCAGTTCTTC. Its translation: CASSLLAGGPNEQFF.

This sequence joins TRBV18 and TRBJ2-3; maybe TRBD2 (6 bases). Germline V lookup: CDR1 KGHSH, CDR2 LQKENI. This CDR3 region has 15 residues. Trimming removed 3 bases from V and 0 bases from J, with 10 bases in between. CDR3 in DNA: TGTGCCAGCTCACCTGCGAGCGGGAGCACAGATACGCAGTATTTT. It codes for CASSPASGSTDTQYF.

The V gene is TRBV24-1, the J gene TRBJ2-3; no firm D call. V lost 0 bases and J 1 base, leaving 13 bases between the germline ends. In germline, CDR1 is KGHDR, CDR2 SFDVKD. The CDR3 loop spans 17 amino acids. The CDR3 reads CATSDLFAEEGTDTQYF. The DNA of the CDR3 is TGTGCCACCAGTGATTTGTTCGCGGAAGAGGGCACAGATACGCAGTATTTT.

This CDR3 is CASGDRGPYEQYF. For the CDR3, the DNA is TGTGCCAGCGGGGACAGGGGGCCGTACGAGCAGTACTTC. The chain recombines TRBV19 with TRBJ2-7, with 12 nucleotides matching TRBD1. The germline gives CDR1 LNHDA, CDR2 SQIVND (reference sequence). J lost 4 bases, V lost 9 bases, and 4 bases had no gene match. CDR3 length equals 13 residues.

This rearrangement joins TRBV5-3 to TRBJ2-7; 7 positions match TRBD1. Being an ORF, TRBV5-3 has a function that is uncertain. The length of the CDR3 is 16 residues. V gave up 2 bases and J gave up 0 bases; unmatched junction bases: 8. CDR3 in amino acids: CARSLEQGFCSYEQYF. DNA for the CDR3: TGTGCCAGAAGCTTAGAACAGGGGTTTTGCTCCTACGAGCAGTACTTC.

This clone appeared a single time. The CDR3 sequence: CASSEDSGGYTF. The CDR3 DNA reads TGTGCCAGCAGCGAGGACAGTGGTGGCTACACCTTC. This sequence joins TRBV7-9 and TRBJ1-2; D is possibly TRBD1 (6 bases). Germline V lookup: CDR1 SEHNR, CDR2 FQNEAQ (reference sequence). V was shortened by 5 bases and J by 7 bases, with 11 bases between the two germline ends. This CDR3 comprises 12 residues.

This clone is a singleton in its sample. The chain has TRBV4-1 and TRBJ2-1, with TRBD2 matching 10 bases. The J segment lost 8 bases and the V segment lost 4 bases, leaving 11 bases of the junction unmatched. The CDR3 is 16 amino acids. The germline V gene encodes CDR1 MGHRA and CDR2 YSYEKL. In nucleotides, the CDR3 is TGCGCCAGCAGCCCGACTAGCGGGTTCCCGGGGGATGAGCAGTTCTTC. It encodes CASSPTSGFPGDEQFF.